The 3 T cell receptor beta chains presented below share a single source sample, sequenced in a study of T cell responses to AZD1222 COVID-19 vaccine. The method was immunoSEQ multiplex PCR; TCRdb's version includes in-frame clones alone and lacks a portion of them. Of 150,000 or so clones in the sample, roughly 91% were seen once. Sequencing was performed on peripheral blood, taken on day 0 of AZD1222 vaccination. The receptors shown here come from an adult in good health.

The V call is TRBV29-1, the J call TRBJ1-1, with a possible D match to TRBD1 (5 bases). V lost 4 bases to trimming and J lost 5 bases, with 14 bases between them. Germline CDR1 SQVTM, CDR2 ANQGSEA. This CDR3 has 13 amino acids. CDR3 coding DNA: TGCAGCGTTGTCAGGGCGGGTAAGACTGAAGCTTTCTTT. Protein sequence: CSVVRAGKTEAFF.

The chain joins TRBV5-1 to TRBJ2-1, with 7 nucleotides matching TRBD2. V was pared by 6 bases and J by 0 bases, with 9 bases of the junction left unmatched. Per germline, CDR1 SGHRS and CDR2 YFSETQ. The CDR3 runs 16 residues. CDR3 coding DNA: TGCGCCAGCACCTTTCTAGCGGATAACTCCTACAATGAGCAGTTCTTC. Its translation is CASTFLADNSYNEQFF.

The chain has TRBV5-8 and TRBJ2-1, with 11 bases fitting TRBD2. V lost 5 bases, J lost 7 bases, and 14 bases stayed unmatched. CDR3 size: 17 residues. The V gene's germline CDR1 is SGHTS and CDR2 YDEGEE. The CDR3 bases are TGTGCCAGCAGTTTGTCAGGGACTAGCGGCCTAGGGAATGAGCAGTTCTTC. Translated: CASSLSGTSGLGNEQFF.